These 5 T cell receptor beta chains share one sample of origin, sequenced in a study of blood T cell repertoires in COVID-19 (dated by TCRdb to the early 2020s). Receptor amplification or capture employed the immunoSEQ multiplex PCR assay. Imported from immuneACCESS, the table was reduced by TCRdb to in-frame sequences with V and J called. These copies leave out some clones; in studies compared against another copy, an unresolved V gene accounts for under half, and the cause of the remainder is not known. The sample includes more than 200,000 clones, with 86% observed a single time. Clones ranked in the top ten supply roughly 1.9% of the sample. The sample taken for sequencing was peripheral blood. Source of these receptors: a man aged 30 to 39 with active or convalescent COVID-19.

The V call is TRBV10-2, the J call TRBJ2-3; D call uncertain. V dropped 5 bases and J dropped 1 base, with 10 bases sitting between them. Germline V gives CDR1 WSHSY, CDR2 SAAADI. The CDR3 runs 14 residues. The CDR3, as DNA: TGCGCCAGCAGTCGCTCTACGGGCACAGATACGCAGTATTTT. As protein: CASSRSTGTDTQYF.

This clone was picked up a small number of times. CDR3: CASSYSRVENTIYF. In nucleotides, the CDR3 is TGTGCCAGCAGTTACTCCAGGGTGGAGAACACCATATATTTT. The chain employs TRBV6-2 or TRBV6-3 and TRBJ1-3, with a tentative D call TRBD1 (5 bases). The CDR3 is made up of 14 amino acids. Trimming left V 0 bases short and J 7 bases short, with 10 bases between. CDR1 is MNHEY and CDR2 is SVGEGT in the germline V gene.

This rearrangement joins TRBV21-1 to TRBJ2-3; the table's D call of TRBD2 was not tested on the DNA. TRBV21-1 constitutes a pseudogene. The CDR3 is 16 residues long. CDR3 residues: CASTESSGRSTDTQYF. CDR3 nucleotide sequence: TGTGCCAGCACCGAAAGTAGCGGGAGGAGCACAGATACGCAGTATTTT.

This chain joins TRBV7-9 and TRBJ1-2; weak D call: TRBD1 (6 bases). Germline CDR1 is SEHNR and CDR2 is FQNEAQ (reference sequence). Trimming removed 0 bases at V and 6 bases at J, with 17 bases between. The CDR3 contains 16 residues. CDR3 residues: CASSLAFPAGVDGYTF. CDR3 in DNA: TGTGCCAGCAGCTTAGCTTTCCCGGCAGGGGTTGATGGCTACACCTTC.

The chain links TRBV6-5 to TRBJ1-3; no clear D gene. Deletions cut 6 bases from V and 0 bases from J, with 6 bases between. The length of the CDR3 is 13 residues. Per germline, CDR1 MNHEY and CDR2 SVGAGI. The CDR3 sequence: CASRGHSGNTIYF. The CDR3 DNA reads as TGTGCCAGCAGGGGCCACTCTGGAAACACCATATATTTT.